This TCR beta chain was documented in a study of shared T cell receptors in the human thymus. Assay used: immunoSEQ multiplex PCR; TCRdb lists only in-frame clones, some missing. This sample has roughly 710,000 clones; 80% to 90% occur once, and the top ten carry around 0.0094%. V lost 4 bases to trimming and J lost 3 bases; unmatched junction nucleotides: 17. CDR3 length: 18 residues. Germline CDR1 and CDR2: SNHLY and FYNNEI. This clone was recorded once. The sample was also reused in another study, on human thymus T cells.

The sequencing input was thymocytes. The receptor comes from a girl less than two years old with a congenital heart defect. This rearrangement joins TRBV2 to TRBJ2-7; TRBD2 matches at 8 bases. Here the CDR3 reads CASSGVGASGHKGYEQYF. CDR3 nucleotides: TGTGCCAGCAGTGGAGTTGGAGCTAGCGGGCATAAGGGCTACGAGCAGTACTTC.